These T cell receptor beta chains were read from a single sample in a study of blood T cell repertoires in COVID-19. Sequencing used immunoSEQ multiplex PCR; TCRdb keeps in-frame clones, though not all of them. Among about 410,000 clones listed, around nine tenths were seen once. Sequences were obtained from PBMCs or T cells enriched from blood (not recorded which). These receptors originate from a woman aged 25 to 45 who had recovered from COVID-19. The CDR3 runs from the conserved cysteine through the conserved F or W. A D gene is named only where the DNA matches it firmly. The size field is filled for only some rows; it gives once, few, many or a size class.

j_call: TRBJ1-1; d_call: .; clone_size: few; v_call: TRBV5-8; cdr3_aa: CASSLVGHFTEAFF; cdr3_nt: TGTGCCAGCAGCTTGGTCGGTCACTTCACTGAAGCTTTCTTT
j_call: TRBJ2-4; d_call: TRBD1; clone_size: .; v_call: TRBV30; cdr3_aa: CAWSVQRDRGHLNIQYF; cdr3_nt: TGTGCCTGGAGTGTACAACGAGACAGGGGACACTTAAACATTCAGTACTTC
j_call: TRBJ1-2; d_call: .; clone_size: .; v_call: TRBV5-6; cdr3_aa: CASSLPGFYGYTF; cdr3_nt: TGTGCCAGCAGCTTGCCAGGCTTCTATGGCTACACCTTC
j_call: TRBJ1-2; d_call: TRBD1; clone_size: .; v_call: TRBV5-1; cdr3_aa: CASCPGTGTSGYTF; cdr3_nt: TGCGCCAGCTGTCCTGGGACAGGGACAAGCGGCTACACCTTC
j_call: TRBJ1-1; d_call: TRBD1; clone_size: .; v_call: TRBV19; cdr3_aa: CASRRQGDTEAFF; cdr3_nt: TGTGCCAGTAGAAGACAGGGGGACACTGAAGCTTTCTTT
j_call: TRBJ1-5; d_call: .; clone_size: .; v_call: TRBV19; cdr3_aa: CASSIEITGSNQPQHF; cdr3_nt: TGTGCCAGTAGTATAGAAATTACAGGGAGCAATCAGCCCCAGCATTTT
j_call: TRBJ2-7; d_call: .; clone_size: .; v_call: TRBV7-9; cdr3_aa: CASSPSWPLPAEQYF; cdr3_nt: TGTGCCAGCAGCCCTAGTTGGCCCCTACCTGCTGAGCAGTACTTC
j_call: TRBJ1-2; d_call: .; clone_size: .; v_call: TRBV6-5; cdr3_aa: CASSYSGRGYGYTF; cdr3_nt: TGTGCCAGCAGTTACTCGGGCAGGGGATATGGCTACACCTTC
j_call: TRBJ1-2; d_call: TRBD1; clone_size: .; v_call: TRBV9; cdr3_aa: CASSTGAIEASYGYTF; cdr3_nt: TGTGCCAGCAGCACAGGGGCTATAGAAGCGAGTTATGGCTACACCTTC
j_call: TRBJ1-5; d_call: .; clone_size: .; v_call: TRBV6-2/TRBV6-3; cdr3_aa: CASSYLPGPLSNQPQHF; cdr3_nt: TGTGCCAGCAGTTACTTACCAGGCCCCCTTAGCAATCAGCCCCAGCATTTT
j_call: TRBJ2-7; d_call: TRBD1; clone_size: .; v_call: TRBV28; cdr3_aa: CASNDRGTSYEQYF; cdr3_nt: TGTGCCAGCAATGACAGGGGAACTTCCTACGAGCAGTACTTC
j_call: TRBJ2-2; d_call: TRBD2; clone_size: once; v_call: TRBV5-1; cdr3_aa: CASSDLTSGDTGELFF; cdr3_nt: TGCGCCAGCAGCGACCTAACTAGCGGCGACACCGGGGAGCTGTTTTTT
j_call: TRBJ1-5; d_call: .; clone_size: once; v_call: TRBV24-1; cdr3_aa: CATSDFKKTWHF; cdr3_nt: TGTGCCACCAGTGATTTTAAGAAGACTTGGCATTTT
j_call: TRBJ2-2; d_call: TRBD1; clone_size: .; v_call: TRBV29-1; cdr3_aa: CSGGDSLNTGELFF; cdr3_nt: TGCAGCGGTGGGGACAGCTTAAACACCGGGGAGCTGTTTTTT
j_call: TRBJ2-1; d_call: TRBD2; clone_size: once; v_call: TRBV7-2; cdr3_aa: CASSLPGRASHEQFF; cdr3_nt: TGTGCCAGCAGCTTACCCGGGAGGGCCAGCCATGAGCAGTTCTTC
j_call: TRBJ2-7; d_call: .; clone_size: .; v_call: TRBV15; cdr3_aa: CATSSGRTTYEQYF; cdr3_nt: TGTGCCACCAGCAGCGGACGGACAACCTACGAGCAGTACTTC
j_call: TRBJ1-6; d_call: .; clone_size: .; v_call: TRBV7-3; cdr3_aa: CASSFQGAYNSPLHF; cdr3_nt: TGTGCCAGCAGCTTCCAAGGGGCATATAATTCACCCCTCCACTTT
j_call: TRBJ2-1; d_call: .; clone_size: few; v_call: TRBV9; cdr3_aa: CASSQIGGLGNEQFF; cdr3_nt: TGTGCCAGCAGCCAAATCGGGGGTTTGGGGAATGAGCAGTTCTTC
j_call: TRBJ2-7; d_call: .; clone_size: .; v_call: TRBV3-1/TRBV3-2; cdr3_aa: CASSQDPQGSEQYF; cdr3_nt: TGTGCCAGCAGCCAAGACCCCCAGGGTTCCGAGCAGTACTTC
j_call: TRBJ2-3; d_call: .; clone_size: .; v_call: TRBV5-1; cdr3_aa: CASSSVLAGGTDTQYF; cdr3_nt: TGCGCCAGCAGCTCGGTACTAGCTGGCGGCACAGATACGCAGTATTTT
j_call: TRBJ2-1; d_call: .; clone_size: .; v_call: TRBV5-3; cdr3_aa: CAAPGAAYNEQFF; cdr3_nt: TGTGCCGCGCCAGGGGCGGCCTACAATGAGCAGTTCTTC
j_call: TRBJ2-1; d_call: TRBD2; clone_size: .; v_call: TRBV29-1; cdr3_aa: CSVAAPGLAGGRGEQFF; cdr3_nt: TGCAGCGTGGCAGCCCCGGGACTAGCGGGGGGTAGGGGTGAGCAGTTCTTC
j_call: TRBJ1-1; d_call: .; clone_size: .; v_call: TRBV30; cdr3_aa: CAWSVSVNTEAFF; cdr3_nt: TGTGCCTGGAGTGTATCTGTGAACACTGAAGCTTTCTTT
j_call: TRBJ2-5; d_call: TRBD2; clone_size: .; v_call: TRBV3-1/TRBV3-2; cdr3_aa: CASSQEVTAGMKTQYF; cdr3_nt: TGTGCCAGCAGCCAAGAGGTAACAGCGGGGATGAAGACCCAGTACTTC
j_call: TRBJ2-7; d_call: TRBD1; clone_size: .; v_call: TRBV28; cdr3_aa: CASSLLRSGQGGYEQYF; cdr3_nt: TGTGCCAGCAGTTTGCTTAGGTCGGGACAGGGGGGCTACGAGCAGTACTTC
j_call: TRBJ2-2; d_call: .; clone_size: once; v_call: TRBV27; cdr3_aa: CASSLTGAGELFF; cdr3_nt: TGTGCCAGCAGCCTTACAGGCGCCGGGGAGCTGTTTTTT
j_call: TRBJ2-2; d_call: .; clone_size: .; v_call: TRBV30; cdr3_aa: CAFVQGYPNTGELFF; cdr3_nt: TGTGCCTTCGTTCAGGGTTACCCGAACACCGGGGAGCTGTTTTTT
j_call: TRBJ1-2; d_call: .; clone_size: .; v_call: TRBV7-9; cdr3_aa: CASSPDAAGGYTF; cdr3_nt: TGTGCCAGCAGCCCTGATGCGGCGGGTGGCTACACCTTC
j_call: TRBJ2-7; d_call: TRBD1; clone_size: once; v_call: TRBV6-6; cdr3_aa: CASRQWDRSYEQYF; cdr3_nt: TGTGCCAGCAGGCAGTGGGACAGATCCTACGAGCAGTACTTC
j_call: TRBJ1-2; d_call: .; clone_size: once; v_call: TRBV15; cdr3_aa: CATSRDLVPLRDGYTF; cdr3_nt: TGTGCCACCAGCAGAGATTTAGTCCCTTTGAGGGATGGCTACACCTTC
j_call: TRBJ2-7; d_call: .; clone_size: .; v_call: TRBV20-1; cdr3_aa: CSAHRVGEQYF; cdr3_nt: TGCAGTGCTCACAGGGTTGGCGAGCAGTACTTC
j_call: TRBJ2-2; d_call: TRBD2; clone_size: .; v_call: TRBV5-4; cdr3_aa: CASRIAGGLNTGELFF; cdr3_nt: TGTGCCAGCAGAATAGCGGGAGGCCTCAACACCGGGGAGCTGTTTTTT
j_call: TRBJ2-2; d_call: TRBD1; clone_size: .; v_call: TRBV7-9; cdr3_aa: CASSYATGVTGELFF; cdr3_nt: TGTGCCAGCAGCTACGCGACAGGGGTCACCGGGGAGCTGTTTTTT
j_call: TRBJ2-7; d_call: .; clone_size: .; v_call: TRBV28; cdr3_aa: CASNQGMRYEQYF; cdr3_nt: TGTGCCAGCAATCAGGGGATGAGATACGAGCAGTACTTC
j_call: TRBJ2-5; d_call: .; clone_size: once; v_call: TRBV15; cdr3_aa: CATSRDIGSVETQYF; cdr3_nt: TGTGCCACCAGCAGAGATATAGGTAGCGTAGAGACCCAGTACTTC
j_call: TRBJ1-2; d_call: .; clone_size: .; v_call: TRBV28; cdr3_aa: CASRKEEWDGYTF; cdr3_nt: TGTGCCAGCAGGAAAGAGGAGTGGGATGGCTACACCTTC
j_call: TRBJ2-5; d_call: .; clone_size: .; v_call: TRBV11-1; cdr3_aa: CASSLASGSGETQYF; cdr3_nt: TGTGCCAGCAGCTTAGCTTCCGGGTCGGGGGAGACCCAGTACTTC
j_call: TRBJ1-5; d_call: .; clone_size: few; v_call: TRBV28; cdr3_aa: CASSLVSRLQPQHF; cdr3_nt: TGTGCCAGCAGTTTGGTGTCCAGGCTCCAGCCCCAGCATTTT
j_call: TRBJ1-5; d_call: TRBD1; clone_size: once; v_call: TRBV27; cdr3_aa: CASSLGGTGVQPQHF; cdr3_nt: TGTGCCAGCAGTTTAGGCGGGACAGGGGTACAGCCCCAGCATTTT
j_call: TRBJ1-3; d_call: TRBD1; clone_size: .; v_call: TRBV10-1; cdr3_aa: CASSYDRAGNTIYF; cdr3_nt: TGCGCCAGCAGTTACGACAGGGCTGGAAACACCATATATTTT
j_call: TRBJ1-3; d_call: TRBD1; clone_size: .; v_call: TRBV6-2/TRBV6-3; cdr3_aa: CASSLTGRGNTIYF; cdr3_nt: TGTGCCAGCAGCCTGACAGGGCGCGGAAACACCATATATTTT
j_call: TRBJ2-1; d_call: TRBD1; clone_size: .; v_call: TRBV30; cdr3_aa: CAWNTGQAVDEQFF; cdr3_nt: TGTGCCTGGAACACGGGACAGGCGGTCGATGAGCAGTTCTTC
j_call: TRBJ2-7; d_call: .; clone_size: .; v_call: TRBV24-1; cdr3_aa: CATSDSGGDEQYF; cdr3_nt: TGTGCCACCAGTGATTCCGGCGGGGACGAGCAGTACTTC
j_call: TRBJ1-5; d_call: .; clone_size: .; v_call: TRBV10-3; cdr3_aa: CATARTVDLSNQPQHF; cdr3_nt: TGTGCCACCGCACGGACAGTTGACTTGAGCAATCAGCCCCAGCATTTT
j_call: TRBJ1-2; d_call: .; clone_size: .; v_call: TRBV27; cdr3_aa: CASSLYARGAYGYTF; cdr3_nt: TGTGCCAGCAGTTTATACGCGCGGGGTGCGTATGGCTACACCTTC
j_call: TRBJ1-2; d_call: TRBD1; clone_size: once; v_call: TRBV2; cdr3_aa: CASSEAERTGPNYGYTF; cdr3_nt: TGTGCCAGCAGTGAAGCGGAGAGGACAGGTCCTAACTATGGCTACACCTTC
j_call: TRBJ1-1; d_call: .; clone_size: once; v_call: TRBV6-5; cdr3_aa: CASTISGTEAFF; cdr3_nt: TGTGCCAGCACGATTAGCGGCACTGAAGCTTTCTTT